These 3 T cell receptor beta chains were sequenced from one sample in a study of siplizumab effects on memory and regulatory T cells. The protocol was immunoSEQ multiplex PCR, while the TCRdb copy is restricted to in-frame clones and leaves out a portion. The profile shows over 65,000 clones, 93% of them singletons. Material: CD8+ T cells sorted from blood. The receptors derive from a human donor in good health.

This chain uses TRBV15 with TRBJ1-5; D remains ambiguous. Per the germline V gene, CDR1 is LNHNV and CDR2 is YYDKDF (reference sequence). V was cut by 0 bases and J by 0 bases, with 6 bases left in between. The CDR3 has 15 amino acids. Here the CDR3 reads CATSRERNSNQPQHF. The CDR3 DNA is TGTGCCACCAGCAGAGAACGGAATAGCAATCAGCCCCAGCATTTT. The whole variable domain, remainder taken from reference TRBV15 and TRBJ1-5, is DAMVIQNPRYQVTQFGKPVTLSCSQTLNHNVMYWYQQKSSQAPKLLFHYYDKDFNNEADTPDNFQSRRPNTSFCFLDIRSPGLGDTAMYLCATSRERNSNQPQHFGDGTRLSIL.

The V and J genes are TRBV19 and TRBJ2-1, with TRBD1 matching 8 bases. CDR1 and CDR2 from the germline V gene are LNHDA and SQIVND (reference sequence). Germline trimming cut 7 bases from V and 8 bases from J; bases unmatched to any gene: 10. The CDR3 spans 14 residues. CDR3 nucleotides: TGTGCCAGTATGGGGACAGGTGAGTCGGATGAGCAGTTCTTC. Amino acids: CASMGTGESDEQFF.

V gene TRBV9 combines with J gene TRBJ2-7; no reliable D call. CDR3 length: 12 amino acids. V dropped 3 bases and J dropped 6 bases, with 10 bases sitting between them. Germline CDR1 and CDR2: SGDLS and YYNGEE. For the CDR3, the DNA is TGTGCCAGCAGCGCCCCTGCGGTCGAGCAGTACTTC. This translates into CASSAPAVEQYF. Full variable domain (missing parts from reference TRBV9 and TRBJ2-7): DSGVTQTPKHLITATGQRVTLRCSPRSGDLSVYWYQQSLDQGLQFLIQYYNGEERAKGNILERFSAQQFPDLHSELNLSSLELGDSALYFCASSAPAVEQYFGPGTRLTVT.